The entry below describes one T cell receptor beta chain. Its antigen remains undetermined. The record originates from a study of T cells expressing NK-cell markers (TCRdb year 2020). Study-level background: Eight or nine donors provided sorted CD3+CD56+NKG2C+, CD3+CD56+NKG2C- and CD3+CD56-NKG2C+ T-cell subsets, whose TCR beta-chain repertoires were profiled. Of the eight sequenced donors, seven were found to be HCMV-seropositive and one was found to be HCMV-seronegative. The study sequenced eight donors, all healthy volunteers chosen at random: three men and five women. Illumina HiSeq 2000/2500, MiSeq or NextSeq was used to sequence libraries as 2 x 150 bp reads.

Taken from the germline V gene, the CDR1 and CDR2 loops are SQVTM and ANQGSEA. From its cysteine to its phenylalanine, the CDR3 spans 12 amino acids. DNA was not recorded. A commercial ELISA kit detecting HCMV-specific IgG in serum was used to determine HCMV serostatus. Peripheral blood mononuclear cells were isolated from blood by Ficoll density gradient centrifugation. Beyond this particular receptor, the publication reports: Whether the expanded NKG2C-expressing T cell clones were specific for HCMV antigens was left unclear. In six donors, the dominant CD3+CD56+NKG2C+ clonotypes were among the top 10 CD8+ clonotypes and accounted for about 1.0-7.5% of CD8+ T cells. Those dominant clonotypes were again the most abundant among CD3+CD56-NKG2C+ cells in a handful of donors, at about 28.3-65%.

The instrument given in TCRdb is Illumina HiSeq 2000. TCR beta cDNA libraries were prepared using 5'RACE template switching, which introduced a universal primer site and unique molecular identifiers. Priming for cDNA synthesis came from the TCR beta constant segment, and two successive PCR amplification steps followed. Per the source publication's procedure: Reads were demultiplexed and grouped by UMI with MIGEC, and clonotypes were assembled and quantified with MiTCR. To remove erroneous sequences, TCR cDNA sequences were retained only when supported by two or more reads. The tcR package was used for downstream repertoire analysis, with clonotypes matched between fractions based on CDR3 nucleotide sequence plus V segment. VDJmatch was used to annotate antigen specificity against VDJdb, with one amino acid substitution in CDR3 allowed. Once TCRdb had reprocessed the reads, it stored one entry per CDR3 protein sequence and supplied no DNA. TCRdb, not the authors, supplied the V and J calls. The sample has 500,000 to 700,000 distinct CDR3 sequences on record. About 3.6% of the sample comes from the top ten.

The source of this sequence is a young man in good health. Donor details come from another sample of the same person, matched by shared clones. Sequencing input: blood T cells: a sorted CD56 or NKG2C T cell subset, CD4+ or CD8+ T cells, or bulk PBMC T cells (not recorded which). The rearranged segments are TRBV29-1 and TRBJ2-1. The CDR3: CSGSPLGEKQFF.